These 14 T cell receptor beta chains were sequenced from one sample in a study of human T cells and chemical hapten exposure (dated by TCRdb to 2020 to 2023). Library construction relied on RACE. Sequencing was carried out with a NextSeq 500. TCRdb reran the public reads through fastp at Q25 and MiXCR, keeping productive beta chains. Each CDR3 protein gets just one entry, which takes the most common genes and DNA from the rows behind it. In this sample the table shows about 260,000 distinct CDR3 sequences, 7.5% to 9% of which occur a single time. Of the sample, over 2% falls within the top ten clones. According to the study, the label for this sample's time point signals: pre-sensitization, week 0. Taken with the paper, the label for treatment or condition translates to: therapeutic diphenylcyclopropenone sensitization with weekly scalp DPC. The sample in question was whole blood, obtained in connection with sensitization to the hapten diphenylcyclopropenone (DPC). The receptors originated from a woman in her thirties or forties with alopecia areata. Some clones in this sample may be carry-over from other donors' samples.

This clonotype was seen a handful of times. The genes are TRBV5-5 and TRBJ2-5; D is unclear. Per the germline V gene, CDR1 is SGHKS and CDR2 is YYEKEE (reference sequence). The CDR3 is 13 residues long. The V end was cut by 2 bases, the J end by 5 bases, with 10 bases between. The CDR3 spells CASSFSREETQYF. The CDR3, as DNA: TGTGCCAGCAGCTTCAGCAGAGAGGAGACCCAGTACTTC.

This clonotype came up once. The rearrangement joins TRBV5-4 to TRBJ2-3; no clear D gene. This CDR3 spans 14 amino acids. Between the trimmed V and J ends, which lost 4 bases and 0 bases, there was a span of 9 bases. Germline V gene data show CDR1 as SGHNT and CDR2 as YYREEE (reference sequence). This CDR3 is CASSPGTSTDTQYF. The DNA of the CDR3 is TGTGCCAGCAGCCCCGGCACTAGCACAGATACGCAGTATTTT.

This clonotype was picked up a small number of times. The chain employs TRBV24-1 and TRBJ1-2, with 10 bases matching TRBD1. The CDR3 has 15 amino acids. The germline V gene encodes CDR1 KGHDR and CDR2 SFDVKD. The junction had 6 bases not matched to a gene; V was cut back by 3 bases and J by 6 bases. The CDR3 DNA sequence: TGTGCCACCAGTGATGCCGGGACAGGGGTCCATGGCTACACCTTC. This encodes CATSDAGTGVHGYTF.

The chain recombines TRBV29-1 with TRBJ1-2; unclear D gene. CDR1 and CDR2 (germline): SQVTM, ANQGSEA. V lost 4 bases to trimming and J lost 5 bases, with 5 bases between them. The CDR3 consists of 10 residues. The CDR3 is CSVGGYGYTF. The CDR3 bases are TGCAGCGTTGGGGGTTATGGCTACACCTTC.

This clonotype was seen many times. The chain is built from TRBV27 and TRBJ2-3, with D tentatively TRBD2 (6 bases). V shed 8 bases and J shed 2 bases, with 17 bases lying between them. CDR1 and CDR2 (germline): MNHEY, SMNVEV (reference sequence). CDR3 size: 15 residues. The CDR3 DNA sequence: TGTGCCAGCCCCCCAGGGAGGACATTCACAGATACGCAGTATTTT. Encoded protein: CASPPGRTFTDTQYF.

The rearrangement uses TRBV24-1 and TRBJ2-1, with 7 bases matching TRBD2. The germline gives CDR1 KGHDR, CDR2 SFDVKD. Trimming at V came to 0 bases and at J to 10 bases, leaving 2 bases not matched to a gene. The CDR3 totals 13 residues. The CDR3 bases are TGTGCCACCAGTGATTTGGGGGAGGGGGAGCAGTTCTTC. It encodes CATSDLGEGEQFF.

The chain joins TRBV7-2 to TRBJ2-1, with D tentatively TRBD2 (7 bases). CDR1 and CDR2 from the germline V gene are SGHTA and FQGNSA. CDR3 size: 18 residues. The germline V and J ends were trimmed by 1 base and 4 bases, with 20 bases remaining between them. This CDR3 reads CASSLDGGGDYPYNEQFF. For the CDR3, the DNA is TGTGCCAGCAGCTTAGATGGGGGCGGGGACTACCCTTACAATGAGCAGTTCTTC.

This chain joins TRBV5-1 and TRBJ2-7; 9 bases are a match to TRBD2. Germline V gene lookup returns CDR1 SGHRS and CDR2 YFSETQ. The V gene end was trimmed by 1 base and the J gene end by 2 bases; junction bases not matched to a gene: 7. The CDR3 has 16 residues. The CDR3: CASSLLLSGSPYEQYF. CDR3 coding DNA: TGCGCCAGCAGCTTGTTGCTTAGCGGGAGCCCCTACGAGCAGTACTTC.

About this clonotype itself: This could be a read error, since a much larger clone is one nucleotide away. The CDR3 loop reads CASSLLVSPYEQYF. The CDR3 DNA is TGCGCCAGCAGCTTGCTGGTTTCCCCCTACGAGCAGTACTTC. The chain has TRBV5-1 and TRBJ2-7; no firm D call. With 1 base removed from V and 2 bases from J, the gap between germline ends came to 10 bases. The V gene's germline CDR1 is SGHRS and CDR2 YFSETQ. CDR3 length: 14 residues.

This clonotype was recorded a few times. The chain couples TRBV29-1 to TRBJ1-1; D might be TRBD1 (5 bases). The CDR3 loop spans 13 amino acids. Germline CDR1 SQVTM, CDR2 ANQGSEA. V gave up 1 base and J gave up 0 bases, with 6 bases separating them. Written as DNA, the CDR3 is TGCAGCGTTGAAGCAGGGATGAACACTGAAGCTTTCTTT. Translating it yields CSVEAGMNTEAFF.

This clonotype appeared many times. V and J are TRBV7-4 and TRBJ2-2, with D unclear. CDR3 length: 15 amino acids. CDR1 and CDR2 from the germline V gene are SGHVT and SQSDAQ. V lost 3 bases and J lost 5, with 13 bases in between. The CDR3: CASSFVVFPTGELFF. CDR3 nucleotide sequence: TGTGCCAGCAGCTTCGTTGTTTTTCCTACCGGGGAGCTGTTTTTT. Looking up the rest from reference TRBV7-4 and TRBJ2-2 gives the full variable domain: GAGVSQSPRYKVAKRGRDVALRCDSISGHVTLYWYRQTLGQGSEVLTYSQSDAQRDKSGRPSGRFSAERPERSVSTLKIQRTEQGDSAVYLCASSFVVFPTGELFFGEGSRLTVL.

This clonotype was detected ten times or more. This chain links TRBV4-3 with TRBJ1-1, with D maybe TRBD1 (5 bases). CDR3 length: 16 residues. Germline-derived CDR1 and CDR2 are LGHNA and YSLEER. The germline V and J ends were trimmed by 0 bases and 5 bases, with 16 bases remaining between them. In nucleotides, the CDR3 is TGCGCCAGCAGCCAAGATCTTTGGAGGGGTAGGACTGAAGCTTTCTTT. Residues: CASSQDLWRGRTEAFF.

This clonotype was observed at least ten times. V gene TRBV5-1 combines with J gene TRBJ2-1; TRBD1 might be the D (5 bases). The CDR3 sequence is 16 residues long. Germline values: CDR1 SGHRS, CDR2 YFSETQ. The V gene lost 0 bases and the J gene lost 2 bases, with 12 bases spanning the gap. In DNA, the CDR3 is TGCGCCAGCAGCTTGGCCGCAGGGCTTGCCTACAATGAGCAGTTCTTC. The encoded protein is CASSLAAGLAYNEQFF.

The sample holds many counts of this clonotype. This CDR3 is CASSYGPTREKLFF. The CDR3 nucleotides are TGTGCCAGCAGTTACGGCCCAACAAGGGAAAAACTGTTTTTT. V is TRBV6-5 and J is TRBJ1-4; D remains ambiguous. CDR1 is MNHEY and CDR2 is SVGAGI in the germline V gene. V lost 2 bases to trimming and J lost 8 bases, with 12 bases between them. The CDR3 spans 14 residues.